This TCR beta chain stems from a study of blood T cell repertoires in COVID-19. Looking at the study overall: Material from acute and convalescent COVID-19 was sourced from the United States, Italy and Spain. Sources were T cells, B-cell-depleted T cells, or PBMCs; the material itself was cDNA or gDNA.

By its share, this clone is medium-sized. Authors' methods: Estimated nucleated cell counts came from reference gene primer amplification. The data were produced by immunoSEQ multiplex PCR, yet TCRdb's version contains in-frame clones alone and is incomplete. V, J and clone size derive from that table, while D and trimming were established from the DNA sequence. The sample carries over 150,000 clones, around nine tenths recorded once. Germline CDR1 is LGHDT and CDR2 is YNNKEL (reference sequence). The CDR3 is made up of 15 amino acids. The V gene lost 4 bases and the J gene lost 3 bases, with 15 bases spanning the gap.

This receptor was taken from a woman in her late teens or twenties who had recovered from COVID-19. Material for sequencing was peripheral blood. The J gene is TRBJ1-1, the V gene TRBV3-1 (or the pseudogene TRBV3-2), with D possibly TRBD1 on 6 matching bases. CDR3 DNA: TGTGCCAGCAGCCCCTTACAGGGAAGACACACTGAAGCTTTCTTT. Translating gives CASSPLQGRHTEAFF.